These T cell receptor beta chains were read from a single sample in a study of blood T cell repertoires in COVID-19. Clones were sequenced by immunoSEQ multiplex PCR, and TCRdb holds only the in-frame ones, with some missing. The profile covers approximately 290,000 clones, with roughly 88% appearing a single time and 0.85% to 0.9% taken by the ten largest. The sequencing sample was made of peripheral blood. These receptors all come from a human donor with COVID-19, enrolled during active disease. The donor label of this sample is uncertain. CDR3s include the opening cysteine and the closing phenylalanine or tryptophan. D genes are given only for firm matches. Some rows have no size entry. The others give once, few or many, or a class for an expanded clone.

J,size,V,D,CDR3,DNA
TRBJ1-6,.,TRBV7-2,.,CASSLVPEGSPLHF,TGTGCCAGCAGCTTAGTTCCGGAGGGTTCACCCCTCCACTTT
TRBJ2-1,.,TRBV20-1,TRBD2,CSASSGASSYNEQFF,TGCAGTGCTAGTAGCGGGGCAAGCTCCTACAATGAGCAGTTCTTC
TRBJ1-5,.,TRBV7-2,.,CASSFPRENQPQHF,TGTGCCAGCAGCTTCCCGCGGGAAAATCAGCCCCAGCATTTT
TRBJ1-2,.,TRBV28,.,CASTDRWNYGYTF,TGTGCCAGCACCGACAGGTGGAACTATGGCTACACCTTC
TRBJ1-6,.,TRBV9,.,CASSVWGLNSPLHF,TGTGCCAGCAGCGTATGGGGCCTCAATTCACCCCTCCACTTT
TRBJ2-1,.,TRBV2,TRBD2,CASRQGLAGGINEQFF,TGTGCCAGCAGGCAGGGACTAGCGGGAGGTATAAATGAGCAGTTCTTC
TRBJ1-1,.,TRBV21-1,.,CASSFKGLGTEAFF,TGTGCCAGCAGCTTTAAGGGGCTGGGGACTGAAGCTTTCTTT
TRBJ1-1,few,TRBV7-3,TRBD1,CASSQTQGLRAFF,TGTGCCAGCAGCCAAACACAGGGGTTACGAGCTTTCTTT
TRBJ1-3,.,TRBV7-2,.,CASSRGPGGNTIYF,TGTGCCAGCAGCCGTGGGCCAGGAGGAAACACCATATATTTT
TRBJ2-7,.,TRBV18,.,CASSPPMGGSYEQYF,TGTGCCAGCTCACCACCGATGGGGGGCTCCTACGAGCAGTACTTC
TRBJ2-1,.,TRBV29-1,TRBD2,CSVGTSGSIHEQFF,TGCAGCGTTGGGACTAGCGGGAGTATTCATGAGCAGTTCTTC
TRBJ2-5,.,TRBV30,.,CAWSIGSQETQYF,TGTGCCTGGAGTATTGGGAGTCAAGAGACCCAGTACTTC
TRBJ2-7,.,TRBV6-6,TRBD1,CASNPQGIGYEQYF,TGTGCCAGCAACCCACAGGGGATCGGCTACGAGCAGTACTTC
TRBJ1-5,.,TRBV9,.,CASSNRWSQDTTNQPQHF,TGTGCCAGCAGCAATCGGTGGTCCCAGGACACAACCAATCAGCCCCAGCATTTT
TRBJ1-4,.,TRBV28,.,CASSSPQGRANEKLFF,TGTGCCAGCAGTTCACCCCAGGGGCGGGCTAATGAAAAACTGTTTTTT
TRBJ1-1,once,TRBV19,.,CASSRTRATLGTEAFF,TGTGCCAGTAGCCGCACGCGGGCGACCCTGGGGACTGAAGCTTTCTTT
TRBJ1-6,.,TRBV27,.,CASRARYNSPLHF,TGTGCCAGCAGGGCAAGATATAATTCACCCCTCCACTTT
TRBJ1-4,.,TRBV27,.,CASSYTSGTNEKLFF,TGTGCCAGCAGTTACACCAGCGGAACTAATGAAAAACTGTTTTTT
TRBJ2-7,.,TRBV19,TRBD1,CASSILQGASYEQYF,TGTGCCAGTAGTATACTACAGGGGGCGTCCTACGAGCAGTACTTC
TRBJ1-6,.,TRBV19,TRBD1,CASSTRDRGDSPLHF,TGTGCCAGTAGTACCCGGGACAGGGGTGATTCACCCCTCCACTTT
TRBJ2-7,.,TRBV25-1,.,CASSEFNRPYEQYF,TGTGCCAGCAGTGAATTTAACAGACCCTACGAGCAGTACTTC
TRBJ2-1,.,TRBV4-1,TRBD2,CASSPFSVAGIPTGQFF,TGCGCCAGCAGCCCCTTCAGCGTAGCGGGGATCCCTACAGGGCAGTTCTTC
TRBJ1-1,.,TRBV6-1,TRBD1,CASSAGTGDLGAEAFF,TGTGCCAGCAGTGCCGGGACAGGGGACCTAGGGGCTGAAGCTTTCTTT
TRBJ2-2,.,TRBV24-1,.,CATSQGANTGELFF,TGTGCCACCAGCCAGGGTGCGAACACCGGGGAGCTGTTTTTT
TRBJ1-2,.,TRBV29-1,.,CSVVRSYGYTF,TGCAGCGTTGTAAGGAGCTATGGCTACACCTTC
TRBJ1-2,.,TRBV28,TRBD1,CASSPVGTGVYGYTF,TGTGCCAGCAGTCCCGTCGGGACAGGGGTGTATGGCTACACCTTC
TRBJ1-2,.,TRBV5-6,.,CASSLAGVVLLNYGYTF,TGTGCCAGCAGCTTGGCCGGGGTTGTGTTACTTAACTATGGCTACACCTTC
TRBJ1-2,.,TRBV5-6,TRBD1,CASSLEDREVNGYTF,TGTGCCAGCAGCTTAGAAGACAGGGAGGTGAATGGCTACACCTTC
TRBJ2-3,.,TRBV11-2,TRBD2,CASSLNPMGTSGTDTQYF,TGTGCCAGCAGCTTGAATCCAATGGGGACTAGCGGAACAGATACGCAGTATTTT
TRBJ1-2,.,TRBV6-6,TRBD1,CASSPYPGQVLDGYTF,TGTGCCAGCAGTCCCTATCCGGGACAGGTACTGGATGGCTACACCTTC
TRBJ1-4,.,TRBV2,.,CASSDQGLLNEKLFF,TGTGCCAGCAGTGACCAGGGACTGCTTAATGAAAAACTGTTTTTT
TRBJ1-6,.,TRBV3-1/TRBV3-2,.,CASSQDRAGSPLHF,TGTGCCAGCAGCCAAGATAGGGCGGGGTCACCCCTCCACTTT
TRBJ2-1,.,TRBV9,TRBD2,CASSDSGTSGNNEQFF,TGTGCCAGCAGTGACTCCGGGACTAGCGGGAACAATGAGCAGTTCTTC
TRBJ1-2,.,TRBV3-1/TRBV3-2,.,CASSPSEGPSYGYTF,TGTGCCAGCAGCCCTAGTGAGGGCCCAAGTTATGGCTACACCTTC
TRBJ2-7,once,TRBV28,TRBD2,CASSPGLAGGNYEQYF,TGTGCCAGCAGCCCCGGACTAGCGGGAGGGAACTACGAGCAGTACTTC
TRBJ1-2,.,TRBV28,.,CASSPQGLYGYTF,TGTGCCAGCAGTCCACAGGGCCTCTATGGCTACACCTTC
TRBJ2-1,.,TRBV5-1,TRBD2,CASSPITSGLMNEQFF,TGCGCCAGCAGCCCGATTACTAGCGGGTTGATGAATGAGCAGTTCTTC
TRBJ2-1,.,TRBV28,TRBD2,CASSPGLAGVNEQFF,TGTGCCAGCAGTCCGGGACTAGCGGGAGTAAATGAGCAGTTCTTC
TRBJ1-1,.,TRBV19,TRBD1,CASTPGQGARTEAFF,TGTGCCAGTACCCCGGGACAGGGGGCACGGACTGAAGCTTTCTTT
TRBJ1-1,.,TRBV4-3,.,CASSQDLTGPLSTEAFF,TGCGCCAGCAGCCAAGATCTGACAGGCCCTTTGAGCACTGAAGCTTTCTTT
TRBJ1-5,once,TRBV7-2,.,CASSPQAGENQPQHF,TGTGCCAGCAGCCCGCAGGCTGGGGAGAATCAGCCCCAGCATTTT
TRBJ2-2,once,TRBV27,.,CASSSPGLAEMNTGELFF,TGTGCCAGCAGTTCCCCGGGGTTAGCGGAGATGAACACCGGGGAGCTGTTTTTT
TRBJ1-4,.,TRBV24-1,TRBD1,CATSDRDRFSNEKLFF,TGTGCCACCAGTGACCGGGACAGATTCTCTAATGAAAAACTGTTTTTT